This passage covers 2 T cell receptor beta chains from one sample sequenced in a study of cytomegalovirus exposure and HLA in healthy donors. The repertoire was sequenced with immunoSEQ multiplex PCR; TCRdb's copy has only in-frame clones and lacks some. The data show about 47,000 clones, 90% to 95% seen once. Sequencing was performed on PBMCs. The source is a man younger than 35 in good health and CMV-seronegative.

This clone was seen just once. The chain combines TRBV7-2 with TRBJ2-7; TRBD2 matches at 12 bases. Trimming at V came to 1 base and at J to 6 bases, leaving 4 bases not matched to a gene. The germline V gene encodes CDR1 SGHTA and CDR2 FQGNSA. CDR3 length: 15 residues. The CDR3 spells CASSLVQLAGGEQYF. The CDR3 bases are TGTGCCAGCAGCTTAGTGCAACTAGCGGGAGGCGAGCAGTACTTC.

The DNA for the CDR3 is TGTGCCAGCAAAGCCCGGGACAGCTCCTACGAGCAGTACTTC. Its protein is CASKARDSSYEQYF. The chain is built from TRBV6-5 and TRBJ2-7; TRBD1 aligns across 7 bases. The trim removed 7 bases at V and 0 bases at J, leaving 6 bases unmatched. The germline V gene has CDR1 MNHEY and CDR2 SVGAGI. The CDR3 consists of 14 residues.